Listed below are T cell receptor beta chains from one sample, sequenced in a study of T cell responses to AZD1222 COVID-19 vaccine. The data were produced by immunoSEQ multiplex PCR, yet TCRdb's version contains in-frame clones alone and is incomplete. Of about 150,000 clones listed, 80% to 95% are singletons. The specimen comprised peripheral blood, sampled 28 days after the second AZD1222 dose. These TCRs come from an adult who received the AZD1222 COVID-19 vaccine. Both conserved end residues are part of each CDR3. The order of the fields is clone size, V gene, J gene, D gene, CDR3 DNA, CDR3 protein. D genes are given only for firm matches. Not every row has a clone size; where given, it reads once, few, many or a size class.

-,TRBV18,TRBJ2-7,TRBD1,TGTGCCAGCTCCCCGGGACAGACATCTTACGAGCAGTACTTC,CASSPGQTSYEQYF
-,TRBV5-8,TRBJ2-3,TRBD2,TGTGCCAGCAGCAAGGGACTAGCGGTGAGCACAGATACGCAGTATTTT,CASSKGLAVSTDTQYF
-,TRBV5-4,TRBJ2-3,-,TGTGCCAGCAGTTGGCCGGGAACCTATAGCACAGATACGCAGTATTTT,CASSWPGTYSTDTQYF
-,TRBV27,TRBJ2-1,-,TGTGAGGGCGCGGGGCGACGGGGGATCGATGAGCAGTTCTTC,CEGAGRRGIDEQFF
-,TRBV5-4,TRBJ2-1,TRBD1,TGTGCCATCGCCGGGACAGGGGAGGATGAGCAGTTCTTC,CAIAGTGEDEQFF
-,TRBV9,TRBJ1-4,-,TGTGCCAGCAGCGTCGAAGTCAAGGATAATGAAAAACTGTTTTTT,CASSVEVKDNEKLFF
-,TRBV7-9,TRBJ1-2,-,TGTGCCAGCAGCAGGGGGAACTATGGCTACACCTTC,CASSRGNYGYTF
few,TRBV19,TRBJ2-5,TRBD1,TGTGCCAGAGGATTGCCGCAGGGGGCCTCGGAGACCCAGTACTTC,CARGLPQGASETQYF
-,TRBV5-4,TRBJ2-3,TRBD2,TGTGCCAGCAGCTTGCCGGGACTAGCGACGAATACGCAGTATTTT,CASSLPGLATNTQYF
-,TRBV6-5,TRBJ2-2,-,TGTGCCAGCAGTTACGACCCCACCGGGGAGCTGTTTTTT,CASSYDPTGELFF
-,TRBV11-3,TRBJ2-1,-,TGTGCCAGCAGCTTGAGTCAGAGCTCCTACAATGAGCAGTTCTTC,CASSLSQSSYNEQFF
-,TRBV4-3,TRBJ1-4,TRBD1,TGCGCCAGCAGCCAGGTGGCGCCGGGACAGACTAATGAAAAACTGTTTTTT,CASSQVAPGQTNEKLFF
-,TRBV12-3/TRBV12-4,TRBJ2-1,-,TGTGCCAGCGGGGCTCTTAACAGCAATGAGCAGTTCTTC,CASGALNSNEQFF
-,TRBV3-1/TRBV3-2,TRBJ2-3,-,TGTGCCAGCAGCCAAGATATGAGGTTCGGACAGCACAGAGAAGAGGGAGGCTGCACAGATACGCAGTATTTT,CASSQDMRFGQHREEGGCTDTQYF
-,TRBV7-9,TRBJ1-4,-,TGTGCCAGCAGCCGGGGACAAGGGGATGAAAAACTGTTTTTT,CASSRGQGDEKLFF
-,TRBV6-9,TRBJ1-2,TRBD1,TGTGCCAGCAGTTATCCCGGGACAGGGACCTATGGCTACACCTTC,CASSYPGTGTYGYTF
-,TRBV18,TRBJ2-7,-,TGTGCCAGCTCACCACCGTCTGAGGGAGGGCAGTACTTC,CASSPPSEGGQYF